These 10 T cell receptor beta chains were sequenced from one sample in a study of T cell responses to AZD1222 COVID-19 vaccine. The method was immunoSEQ multiplex PCR; TCRdb's version includes in-frame clones alone and lacks a portion of them. The table shows about 55,000 clones, with around 90% occurring only once. Sample: peripheral blood, taken on day 0 of AZD1222 vaccination. Receptors originate from an adult in good health.

The V call is TRBV7-9, the J call TRBJ2-7, with D perhaps matching TRBD1 (6 bases). This CDR3 spans 13 amino acids. Trimming removed 1 base at V and 5 bases at J, with 9 bases between. Looked up from germline, CDR1 is SEHNR and CDR2 is FQNEAQ (reference sequence). CDR3 loop: CASSLEGVHEQYF. CDR3 nucleotide sequence: TGTGCCAGCAGCTTAGAGGGGGTCCACGAGCAGTACTTC. Supplemented by reference TRBV7-9 and TRBJ2-7, the full variable domain reads DTGVSQNPRHKITKRGQNVTFRCDPISEHNRLYWYRQTLGQGPEFLTYFQNEAQLEKSRLLSDRFSAERPKGSFSTLEIQRTEQGDSAMYLCASSLEGVHEQYFGPGTRLTVT.

The chain employs TRBV5-4 and TRBJ1-3, with unresolved D. Germline lookup yields CDR1 SGHNT and CDR2 YYREEE (reference sequence). The CDR3 has 14 amino acids. The V gene lost 6 bases and the J gene lost 3 bases, with 13 bases spanning the gap. Written as DNA, the CDR3 is TGTGCCAGCACCCCGAACCCGGGTGGAAACACCATATATTTT. Protein: CASTPNPGGNTIYF. The complete variable domain, with remaining parts taken from reference TRBV5-4 and TRBJ1-3, reads ETGVTQSPTHLIKTRGQQVTLRCSSQSGHNTVSWYQQALGQGPQFIFQYYREEENGRGNFPPRFSGLQFPNYSSELNVNALELDDSALYLCASTPNPGGNTIYFGEGSWLTVV.

Notes on this clone: At one end, the junction sequence differs from germline, possibly due to a read error. The chain recombines TRBV7-8 with TRBJ1-2, with a weak D call TRBD1 (5 bases). The CDR3 loop spans 15 amino acids. Looked up from germline, CDR1 is SGHVS and CDR2 is FQNEAQ. CDR3 in DNA: TGTGCCAGCAGCCTAGCCGGGGGTACTAACTATGGCTACACCTTC. Its translation is CASSLAGGTNYGYTF. Drawing the rest from reference TRBV7-8 and TRBJ1-2, the complete variable domain is GAGVSQSPRYKVAKRGQDVALRCDPISGHVSLFWYQQALGQGPEFLTYFQNEAQLDKSGLPSDRFFAERPEGSVSTLKIQRTQQEDSAVYLCASSLAGGTNYGYTFGSGTRLTVV.

A single count supports this clone. The V and J genes are TRBV2 and TRBJ2-6; D is possibly TRBD1 (5 bases). This CDR3 is 14 amino acids long. Trimming stripped 11 bases from V and 0 bases from J, with 11 bases between. The germline V gene encodes CDR1 SNHLY and CDR2 FYNNEI. In DNA form, the CDR3 reads TGTGCCGGACATAGTAACTCTGGGGCCAACGTCCTGACTTTC. Translated, it gives CAGHSNSGANVLTF. Filled out from reference TRBV2 and TRBJ2-6, the complete variable domain reads EPEVTQTPSHQVTQMGQEVILRCVPISNHLYFYWYRQILGQKVEFLVSFYNNEISEKSEIFDDQFSVERPDGSNFTLKIRSTKLEDSAMYFCAGHSNSGANVLTFGAGSRLTVL.

This chain joins TRBV4-2 and TRBJ1-1; D call uncertain. The germline V and J ends were trimmed by 1 base and 1 base, with 4 bases remaining between them. The CDR3 consists of 13 residues. Germline V lookup: CDR1 LGHNA, CDR2 YNFKEQ. CDR3 region: CASSQVENTEAFF. In nucleotides, the CDR3 is TGTGCCAGCAGCCAAGTTGAGAACACTGAAGCTTTCTTT.

The chain uses TRBV7-6 and TRBJ2-3; D may be TRBD1 or TRBD2 (6 bases each). This CDR3 region has 17 residues. Trimming left V 4 bases short and J 2 bases short, with 19 bases between. The germline V gene encodes CDR1 SGHVS and CDR2 FNYEAQ. CDR3 DNA: TGTGCCAGCAGCTCCACGGTCGGGGGCCTCGACACAGATACGCAGTATTTT. Translated: CASSSTVGGLDTDTQYF.

The table lists this clone with a few counts. The chain joins TRBV6-2 or TRBV6-3 to TRBJ1-1, with a tentative D call TRBD1 (5 bases). V lost 0 bases to trimming and J lost 4 bases, with 18 bases between them. Germline V lookup: CDR1 MNHEY, CDR2 SVGEGT. CDR3 length: 17 residues. The DNA of the CDR3 is TGTGCCAGCAGTTACTCGGAACAGGCAGGGCCGAGCACTGAAGCTTTCTTT. This translates into CASSYSEQAGPSTEAFF.

DNA of the CDR3: TGTGCCAGCAGTGACTCGGGAATGCCACAACTGCGCACAGATACGCAGTATTTT. Translated: CASSDSGMPQLRTDTQYF. The rearrangement joins TRBV6-4 to TRBJ2-3; D unresolved. Germline assignment: CDR1 MRHNA and CDR2 SNTAGT. Trimming shortened V by 0 bases and J by 1 base, and 17 bases separated the two germline ends. The CDR3 is made up of 18 amino acids.

The V call is TRBV25-1, the J call TRBJ1-5; a possible D gene is TRBD1 (6 bases). CDR3 size: 14 residues. CDR1 MGHDK and CDR2 SYGVNS come from the germline V gene. V was shortened by 8 bases and J by 0 bases, with 11 bases between the two germline ends. The CDR3: CASEQTGSNQPQHF. The CDR3 DNA sequence: TGTGCCAGCGAGCAGACAGGTAGCAATCAGCCCCAGCATTTT.

The gene calls are TRBV9 and TRBJ1-2; perhaps TRBD1 as D (5 bases). Germline CDR1 and CDR2: SGDLS and YYNGEE. The length of the CDR3 is 15 residues. Trimming removed 3 bases at V and 0 bases at J, with 12 bases between. The CDR3 region is CASSALRDSNYGYTF. The CDR3 DNA reads as TGTGCCAGCAGCGCCCTCAGGGATTCTAACTATGGCTACACCTTC.